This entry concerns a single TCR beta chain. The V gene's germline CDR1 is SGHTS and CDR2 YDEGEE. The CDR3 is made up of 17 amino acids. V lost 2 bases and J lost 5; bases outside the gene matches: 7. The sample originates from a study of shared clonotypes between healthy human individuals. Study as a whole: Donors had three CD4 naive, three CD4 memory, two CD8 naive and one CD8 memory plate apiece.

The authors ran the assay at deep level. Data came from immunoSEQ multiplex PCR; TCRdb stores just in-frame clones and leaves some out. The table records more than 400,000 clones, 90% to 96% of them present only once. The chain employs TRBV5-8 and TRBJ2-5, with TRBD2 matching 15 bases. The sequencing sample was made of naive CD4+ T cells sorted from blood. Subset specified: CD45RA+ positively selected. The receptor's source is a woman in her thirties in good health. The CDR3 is CASSFGTSGRRRETQYF. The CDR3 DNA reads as TGTGCCAGCAGCTTCGGGACTAGCGGGAGGAGGAGGGAGACCCAGTACTTC.